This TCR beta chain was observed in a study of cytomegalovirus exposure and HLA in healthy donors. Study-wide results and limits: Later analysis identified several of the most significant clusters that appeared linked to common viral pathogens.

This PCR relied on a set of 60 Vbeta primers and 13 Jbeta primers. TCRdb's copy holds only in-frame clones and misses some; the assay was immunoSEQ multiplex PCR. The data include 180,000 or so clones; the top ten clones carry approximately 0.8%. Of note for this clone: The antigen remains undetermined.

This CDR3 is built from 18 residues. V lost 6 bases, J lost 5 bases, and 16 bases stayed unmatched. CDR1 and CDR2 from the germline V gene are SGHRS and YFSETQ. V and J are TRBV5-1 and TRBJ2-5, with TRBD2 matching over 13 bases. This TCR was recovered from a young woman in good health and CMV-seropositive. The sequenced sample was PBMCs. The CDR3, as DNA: TGCGCCAGCACGCCTACACGGACTAGCGGGAGTATGGTGGAGACCCAGTACTTC. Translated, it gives CASTPTRTSGSMVETQYF.